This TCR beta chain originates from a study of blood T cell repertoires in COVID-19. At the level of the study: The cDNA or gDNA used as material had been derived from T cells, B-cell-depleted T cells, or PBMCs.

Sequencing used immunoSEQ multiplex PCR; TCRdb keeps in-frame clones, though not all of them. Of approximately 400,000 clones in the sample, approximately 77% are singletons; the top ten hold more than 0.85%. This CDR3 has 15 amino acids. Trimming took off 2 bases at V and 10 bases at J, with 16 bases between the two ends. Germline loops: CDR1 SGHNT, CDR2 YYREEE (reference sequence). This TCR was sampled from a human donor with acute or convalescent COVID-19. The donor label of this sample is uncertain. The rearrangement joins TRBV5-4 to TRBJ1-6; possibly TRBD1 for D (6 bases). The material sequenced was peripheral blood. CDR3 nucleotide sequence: TGTGCCAGCAGCTTTATGAAACAGGGACCCTCACCCCTCCACTTT. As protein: CASSFMKQGPSPLHF.